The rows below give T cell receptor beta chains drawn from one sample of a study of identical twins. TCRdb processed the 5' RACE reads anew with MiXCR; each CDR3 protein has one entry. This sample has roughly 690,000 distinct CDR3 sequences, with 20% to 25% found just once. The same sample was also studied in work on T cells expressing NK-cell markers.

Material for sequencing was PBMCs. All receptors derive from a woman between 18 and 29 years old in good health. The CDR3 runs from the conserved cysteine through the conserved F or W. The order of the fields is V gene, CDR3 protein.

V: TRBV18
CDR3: CASSPDREDGYTF

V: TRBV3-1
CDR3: CASSRAGANTEAFF

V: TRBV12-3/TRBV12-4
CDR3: CASSPMDGHRAQYF

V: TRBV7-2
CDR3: CASNKLGHSSFYGYTF

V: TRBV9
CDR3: CASSVEGDGYTF

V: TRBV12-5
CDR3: CASAPGGQDTQYF

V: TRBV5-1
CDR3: CASSPDPSSYNEQFF

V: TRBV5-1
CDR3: CASSLGTVDTQYF

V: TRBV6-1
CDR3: CASSYSGTGVYEQYF

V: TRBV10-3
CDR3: CAISQGSTGELFF

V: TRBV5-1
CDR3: CASSPTAGAGDTQYF

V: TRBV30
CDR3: CAWSFASSTDTQYF

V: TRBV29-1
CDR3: CSVGIGLEQFF

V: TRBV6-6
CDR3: CASTQGAYGYTF

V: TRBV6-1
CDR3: CASSADRGYGELFF

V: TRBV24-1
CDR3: CATSDLDQGEDEQYF

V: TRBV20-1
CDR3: CSARTIAHEYF

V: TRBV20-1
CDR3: CSATGTGNLDEQYF

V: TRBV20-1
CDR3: CSAGDRAADEQYF

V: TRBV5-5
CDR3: CASSLGPLVYEQYF

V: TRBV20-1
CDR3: CSAPDREGHQETQYF

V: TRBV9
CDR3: CASSPRSDRANIQYF

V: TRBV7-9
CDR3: CASRPDRGFREQFF

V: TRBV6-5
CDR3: CASSYVGKNNSPLHF

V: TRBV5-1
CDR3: CASSLAGQGGYTF

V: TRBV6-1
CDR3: CASSRTSGNRDEQFF

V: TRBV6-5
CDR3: CASSVLRDVLAGELFF

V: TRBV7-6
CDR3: CASSLKPLQGSFRETQYF

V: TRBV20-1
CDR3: CSARDRTSSGANVLTF

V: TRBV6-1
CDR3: CASGGFQQFF

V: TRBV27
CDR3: CASSFGTHGGEQYF

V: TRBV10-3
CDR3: CAISESAASGGPKEQYF

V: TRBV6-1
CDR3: CASSVGRYDTQYF

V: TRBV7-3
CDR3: CASSLLPDQPQHF

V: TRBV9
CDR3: CASSTSPGGGETQYF

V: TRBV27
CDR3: CASSLDRGDTEAFF

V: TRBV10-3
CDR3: CAIRDWDGAYEQYF

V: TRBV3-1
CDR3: CASSPLTTGGEQYF

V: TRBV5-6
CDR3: CASSFFGQPGWDGYTF